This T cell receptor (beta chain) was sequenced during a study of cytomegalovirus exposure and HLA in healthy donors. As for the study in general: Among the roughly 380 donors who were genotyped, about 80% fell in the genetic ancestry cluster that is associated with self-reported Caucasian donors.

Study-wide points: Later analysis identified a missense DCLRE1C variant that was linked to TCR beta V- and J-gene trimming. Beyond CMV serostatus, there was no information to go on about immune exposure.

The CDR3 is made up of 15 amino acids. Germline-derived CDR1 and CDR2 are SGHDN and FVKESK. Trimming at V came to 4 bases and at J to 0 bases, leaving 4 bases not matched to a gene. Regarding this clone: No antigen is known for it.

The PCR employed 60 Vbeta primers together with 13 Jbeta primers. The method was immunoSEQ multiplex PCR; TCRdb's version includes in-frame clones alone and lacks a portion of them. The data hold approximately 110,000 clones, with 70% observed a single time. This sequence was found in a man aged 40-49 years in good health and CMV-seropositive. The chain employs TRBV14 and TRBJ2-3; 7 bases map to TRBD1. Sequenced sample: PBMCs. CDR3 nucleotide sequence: TGTGCCAGCAGCCTCCGACAGGGAAGCACAGATACGCAGTATTTT. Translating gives CASSLRQGSTDTQYF.